The 17 T cell receptor beta chains listed next were all sequenced from one sample in a study of beta chain features in type 1 diabetes. No antigens are known for them. The entirety of the isolated RNA underwent reverse transcription, so expressed TCRB transcripts were sequenced. Profiling relied on immunoSEQ multiplex PCR, and the TCRdb table lists in-frame clones only, not all of them. The sample holds roughly 700,000 clones; over 10% are singletons and the top ten take less than 0.025%. Findings and caveats of the study: Shorter TCRB CDR3s, moderately but significantly so, were found in Type 1 diabetes patients in all four CD4+ subsets.

Sequencing was carried out using naive CD4+ T cells from blood. All receptors derive from a man between 18 and 29 years old with type 1 diabetes.

This clone was counted a few times. The chain carries TRBV4-1 and TRBJ2-3; 7 nucleotides agree with TRBD1. Trimming at V came to 4 bases and at J to 3 bases, leaving 10 bases not matched to a gene. This CDR3 region has 16 residues. Germline values: CDR1 MGHRA, CDR2 YSYEKL. The CDR3 is CASSPSLGQNTDTQYF. Here the CDR3 DNA reads TGCGCCAGCAGCCCGTCGTTGGGACAGAATACAGATACGCAGTATTTT.

The chain recombines TRBV7-2 with TRBJ2-5; 7 bases are a match to TRBD1. After removal of 5 bases from V and 2 bases from J, the junction contained 5 bases not matched to a gene. The CDR3 covers 14 residues. The germline V gene encodes CDR1 SGHTA and CDR2 FQGNSA. The CDR3 DNA follows: TGTGCCAGCAGCCAGGGACAGTTACAAGAGACCCAGTACTTC. This sequence encodes CASSQGQLQETQYF.

The V gene is TRBV15, the J gene TRBJ1-4, with D uncertain. Germline values: CDR1 LNHNV, CDR2 YYDKDF (reference sequence). Between the trimmed V and J ends, which lost 0 bases and 5 bases, there was a span of 7 bases. This CDR3 comprises 14 residues. Here the CDR3 DNA reads TGTGCCACCAGCAGAGACAGGAACAATGAAAAACTGTTTTTT. Amino acids: CATSRDRNNEKLFF.

The CDR3, as DNA: TGTGCCAGCAGTTTAGGAGGCGGCGGGGATACGCAGTATTTT. Amino acid sequence: CASSLGGGGDTQYF. J is TRBJ2-3 and V is TRBV28; possible D gene TRBD2, 5 bases. CDR1 is MDHEN, CDR2 SYDVKM, per germline. There are 14 residues in the CDR3. V lost 2 bases and J lost 6, with 12 bases in between.

In this sample, this clone turned up a few times. The chain joins TRBV5-1 to TRBJ2-5, with D unresolved. CDR3 size: 11 residues. The V end lost 9 bases, the J end lost 0 bases, and 6 bases lay between the germline ends. Germline CDR1 and CDR2: SGHRS and YFSETQ. CDR3 residues: CATTYQETQYF. CDR3 nucleotides: TGCGCCACCACGTACCAAGAGACCCAGTACTTC.

The chain employs TRBV6-6 and TRBJ1-3; 8 bases agree with TRBD1. CDR1 is MNHNY and CDR2 is SVGAGI in the germline V gene (reference sequence). Trimming cost V 6 bases and J 4 bases; bases outside gene matches: 5. CDR3 length: 14 amino acids. This CDR3 reads CASRQTGEGNTIYF. Here the CDR3 DNA reads TGTGCCAGCAGGCAGACAGGGGAAGGAAACACCATATATTTT.

Concerning this clone: The sample has other DNA sequences that encode this CDR3 too. The chain uses TRBV7-9 and TRBJ1-1; D might be TRBD1 (5 bases). Trimming cost V 5 bases and J 5 bases, with 9 bases left between them. From germline, CDR1 is SEHNR and CDR2 FQNEAQ (reference sequence). The CDR3 length is 12 residues. The CDR3 is CASSIQGTEAFF. The CDR3 DNA follows: TGTGCCAGCAGCATCCAGGGTACTGAAGCTTTCTTT.

This rearrangement joins TRBV6-5 to TRBJ1-5; 7 bases are a match to TRBD1. With 8 bases clipped from V and 5 bases from J, the junction kept 6 bases outside the gene matches. This CDR3 is built from 13 residues. Per germline, CDR1 MNHEY and CDR2 SVGAGI. In DNA, the CDR3 is TGTGCCAGCGCCAGGGGGATCGATCAGCCCCAGCATTTT. Translating gives CASARGIDQPQHF.

This clone has only a few counts. J is TRBJ1-2 and V is TRBV5-1, with a possible D match to TRBD1 (5 bases). The V gene lost 4 bases and the J gene lost 5 bases, with 12 bases spanning the gap. The CDR3 loop spans 13 amino acids. Germline-derived CDR1 and CDR2 are SGHRS and YFSETQ. The CDR3 region is CASSAGRLYGYTF. The CDR3 bases are TGCGCCAGCAGCGCGGGACGACTTTATGGCTACACCTTC.

This clone was picked up a small number of times. The rearrangement uses TRBV11-3 and TRBJ1-1, with D perhaps matching TRBD1 (6 bases). Deletions cut 5 bases from V and 4 bases from J, with 11 bases between. The CDR3 is made up of 13 amino acids. Per the germline V gene, CDR1 is SGHNT and CDR2 is YENEEA. The CDR3: CASSPQGITEAFF. DNA of the CDR3: TGTGCCAGCAGCCCACAGGGTATCACTGAAGCTTTCTTT.

This clone was seen a handful of times. The V gene is TRBV7-9, the J gene TRBJ1-3, with TRBD1 as a possible D gene (5 bases). The CDR3 contains 14 residues. Trimming took off 3 bases at V and 5 bases at J, with 11 bases between the two ends. CDR1 and CDR2 (germline): SEHNR, FQNEAQ (reference sequence). DNA of the CDR3: TGTGCCAGCAGCTTTCCAGGGATTAGAAACACCATATATTTT. The encoded protein is CASSFPGIRNTIYF. Looking up the rest from reference TRBV7-9 and TRBJ1-3 gives the full variable domain: DTGVSQNPRHKITKRGQNVTFRCDPISEHNRLYWYRQTLGQGPEFLTYFQNEAQLEKSRLLSDRFSAERPKGSFSTLEIQRTEQGDSAMYLCASSFPGIRNTIYFGEGSWLTVV.

This clone was detected only a few times. This chain links TRBV5-6 with TRBJ1-2; D is uncertain. The germline gives CDR1 SGHDT, CDR2 YYEEEE. CDR3 length equals 14 residues. V was pared by 4 bases and J by 5 bases, with 15 bases between. This CDR3 reads CASSHSTSGYGYTF. CDR3 coding DNA: TGTGCCAGCAGCCACAGCACCTCCGGGTATGGCTACACCTTC. Complete variable domain (other parts from reference TRBV5-6 and TRBJ1-2): DAGVTQSPTHLIKTRGQQVTLRCSPKSGHDTVSWYQQALGQGPQFIFQYYEEEERQRGNFPDRFSGHQFPNYSSELNVNALLLGDSALYLCASSHSTSGYGYTFGSGTRLTVV.

This clone occurred a few times. The chain employs TRBV27 and TRBJ2-4; D is uncertain. Trimming took off 3 bases at V and 0 bases at J, with 15 bases between the two ends. In germline, CDR1 is MNHEY, CDR2 SMNVEV (reference sequence). This CDR3 is built from 17 residues. The CDR3 sequence: CASSFPDGTLAKNIQYF. CDR3 in DNA: TGTGCCAGCAGTTTCCCGGACGGAACCTTAGCCAAAAACATTCAGTACTTC.

In this sample, this clone turned up a few times. The sample contains more than one DNA sequence encoding this CDR3. The CDR3 is CASRTGSGNTIYF. The CDR3 region has the DNA TGTGCCAGCAGAACAGGGTCTGGAAACACCATATATTTT. The chain combines TRBV6-5 with TRBJ1-3, with D maybe TRBD1 (6 bases). The V end lost 6 bases, the J end lost 1 base, and 7 bases lay between the germline ends. Germline V CDR1 and CDR2: MNHEY, SVGAGI. The CDR3 is made up of 13 amino acids.

The V gene is TRBV7-9, the J gene TRBJ2-7; weak D call: TRBD2 (6 bases). The V gene's germline CDR1 is SEHNR and CDR2 FQNEAQ (reference sequence). This CDR3 is built from 14 residues. V lost 4 bases, J lost 6 bases, and 16 bases lay in between. CDR3 in amino acids: CASSSPKGGGEQYF. CDR3 nucleotides: TGTGCCAGCAGCTCACCTAAGGGAGGAGGCGAGCAGTACTTC.

The chain is built from TRBV7-9 and TRBJ1-1; 7 nucleotides align to TRBD1. The CDR3 runs to 13 residues. The germline V gene encodes CDR1 SEHNR and CDR2 FQNEAQ (reference sequence). J gave up 8 bases and V 5 bases, and 8 bases lay outside the gene matches. CDR3 sequence reads: CASSTSQGGEAFF. The DNA of the CDR3 is TGTGCCAGCAGCACCTCCCAGGGGGGGGAAGCTTTCTTT.

The rearrangement joins TRBV5-1 to TRBJ2-3; TRBD2 matches at 13 bases. The V gene's germline CDR1 is SGHRS and CDR2 YFSETQ. There are 16 residues in the CDR3. V gave up 3 bases and J gave up 2 bases; unmatched junction bases: 3. The CDR3 DNA is TGCGCCAGCAGCTCCGGACTAGCGGGGGACACAGATACGCAGTATTTT. Protein sequence: CASSSGLAGDTDTQYF. Variable domain in full (rest from reference TRBV5-1 and TRBJ2-3): KAGVTQTPRYLIKTRGQQVTLSCSPISGHRSVSWYQQTPGQGLQFLFEYFSETQRNKGNFPGRFSGRQFSNSRSEMNVSTLELGDSALYLCASSSGLAGDTDTQYFGPGTRLTVL.